This TCR beta chain came from a study of OX40 agonist ivuxolimab in advanced cancers. Study details: Previous treatment with anti-PD-1, anti-PD-L1 or anti-CTLA-4 therapy was allowed; under 50% had received some. Study-wide results and caveats: More expanded clones were found, on average, in CD8+ than in CD4+ T cells.

Notes on this clone: Antigen: not known.

CDR3 length: 16 residues. Trimming took 4 bases from V and 2 from J, leaving 18 bases between them. CDR1 and CDR2 from the germline V gene are SGHDT and YYEEEE. Generated by immunoSEQ multiplex PCR, the TCRdb table keeps only in-frame clones and is missing some. This repertoire shows about 22,000 clones, 70% to 90% found once; its top ten account for around a third. This chain uses TRBV5-6 with TRBJ2-5; tentatively, D is TRBD2 (6 bases). The TCR originated in an adult with an advanced solid tumor such as melanoma, head and neck, liver or kidney cancer. The specimen comprised CD4+ or CD8+ T cells sorted from blood, sampled in a trial of the OX40 agonist ivuxolimab. CDR3 protein: CASSPDRRGIQETQYF. The CDR3 DNA reads TGTGCCAGCAGCCCGGACCGGCGGGGAATACAAGAGACCCAGTACTTC.